These T cell receptor beta chains were read from a single sample in a study of blood T cell repertoires in COVID-19. Method: immunoSEQ multiplex PCR; TCRdb's copy keeps in-frame clones and lacks some. In the table there are 150,000 to 200,000 clones, roughly 87% of which are singletons. The sequenced sample was peripheral blood. The source is a human donor in a cohort sampled during active COVID-19. Both conserved end residues are trimmed from each CDR3. Fields, in order: D gene, J gene, V gene, CDR3 protein. The D gene is left open where the match is weak.

D: TRBD2
J: TRBJ2-3
V: TRBV6-6
CDR3: ASGLGWGTDTQY

D: .
J: TRBJ1-1
V: TRBV19
CDR3: ASSITGTTEAF

D: .
J: TRBJ1-2
V: TRBV4-2
CDR3: ASSQAGRSVFTNYGYT

D: TRBD2
J: TRBJ2-1
V: TRBV2
CDR3: ASSPGLAGYNEQF

D: TRBD1
J: TRBJ2-5
V: TRBV2
CDR3: ASRGQGETQY

D: TRBD2
J: TRBJ2-3
V: TRBV24-1
CDR3: ATSDPGTSGADTQY

D: .
J: TRBJ2-1
V: TRBV28
CDR3: ASGRGVYNEQF

D: .
J: TRBJ2-3
V: TRBV3-1/TRBV3-2
CDR3: ASSQGPIRDTQY

D: .
J: TRBJ1-1
V: TRBV9
CDR3: ASSVAAGQNTEAF

D: TRBD2
J: TRBJ2-7
V: TRBV4-3
CDR3: ASSQDLLGLAGLYEQY

D: TRBD1
J: TRBJ1-1
V: TRBV27
CDR3: ASRGLTGAAF

D: .
J: TRBJ1-1
V: TRBV30
CDR3: AWSPGGSNTEAF

D: .
J: TRBJ2-3
V: TRBV11-2
CDR3: ASSPPQLGDTQY

D: .
J: TRBJ1-2
V: TRBV6-5
CDR3: ASSYSNGLRGYGYT

D: .
J: TRBJ2-1
V: TRBV9
CDR3: ASSDRTAEQF

D: .
J: TRBJ2-3
V: TRBV2
CDR3: ASSRDRDTQY

D: .
J: TRBJ2-7
V: TRBV9
CDR3: ASSDGTSSYEQY

D: TRBD1
J: TRBJ1-4
V: TRBV11-3
CDR3: ASSRGQGEKLF

D: .
J: TRBJ2-7
V: TRBV11-3
CDR3: ASSLQGGEQGDEQY

D: TRBD1
J: TRBJ1-2
V: TRBV4-1
CDR3: ASSQYFVDRGRRGGYT

D: .
J: TRBJ2-4
V: TRBV5-6
CDR3: ASSLGPPDIQY

D: TRBD1
J: TRBJ1-5
V: TRBV2
CDR3: ASSEFIRQGLNQPQH

D: TRBD2
J: TRBJ2-7
V: TRBV28
CDR3: ASNLGGSSYEQY

D: TRBD2
J: TRBJ2-7
V: TRBV7-8
CDR3: ASSLLAGGPGVYEQY

D: .
J: TRBJ2-1
V: TRBV11-3
CDR3: ASSLDPTGFEQF

D: .
J: TRBJ1-5
V: TRBV3-1/TRBV3-2
CDR3: ASSQDIPEQGRGQPQH

D: .
J: TRBJ2-7
V: TRBV3-1/TRBV3-2
CDR3: ASSQGASGVYEQY

D: TRBD2
J: TRBJ2-1
V: TRBV5-1
CDR3: VRPTGRVEQF

D: .
J: TRBJ2-7
V: TRBV18
CDR3: ASSPGQYEQY

D: TRBD1
J: TRBJ1-2
V: TRBV7-2
CDR3: ASSLVTGTGGSGYT

D: TRBD1
J: TRBJ1-4
V: TRBV7-8
CDR3: ASSSTGVEKLF

D: TRBD1
J: TRBJ2-5
V: TRBV3-1/TRBV3-2
CDR3: ASSPRTGAKTQY

D: TRBD1
J: TRBJ1-2
V: TRBV6-5
CDR3: ASSLGQGHGYT

D: TRBD1
J: TRBJ1-1
V: TRBV7-3
CDR3: ASAQGRNTEAF

D: .
J: TRBJ1-2
V: TRBV7-6
CDR3: ASSLGYRDSGKGGYT

D: TRBD1
J: TRBJ1-2
V: TRBV10-3
CDR3: AISRDRGHGGYT

D: .
J: TRBJ1-2
V: TRBV6-2/TRBV6-3
CDR3: ASSLIFEGDGYT

D: .
J: TRBJ2-3
V: TRBV7-2
CDR3: ASSLMTGLTDTQY

D: TRBD1
J: TRBJ1-6
V: TRBV27
CDR3: ASSPRTGATNSPLH

D: TRBD1
J: TRBJ2-6
V: TRBV19
CDR3: ASTSTGVSGANVLT

D: .
J: TRBJ2-5
V: TRBV6-5
CDR3: ASRSSGLQTQY

D: TRBD2
J: TRBJ2-7
V: TRBV30
CDR3: AWRAGLANEQY

D: TRBD2
J: TRBJ2-1
V: TRBV11-2
CDR3: ASSLGLTSGVGEQF

D: TRBD2
J: TRBJ2-1
V: TRBV9
CDR3: ASSVEVGLAGEGQF

D: TRBD1
J: TRBJ2-1
V: TRBV5-1
CDR3: ASSWFPDRVSEQF